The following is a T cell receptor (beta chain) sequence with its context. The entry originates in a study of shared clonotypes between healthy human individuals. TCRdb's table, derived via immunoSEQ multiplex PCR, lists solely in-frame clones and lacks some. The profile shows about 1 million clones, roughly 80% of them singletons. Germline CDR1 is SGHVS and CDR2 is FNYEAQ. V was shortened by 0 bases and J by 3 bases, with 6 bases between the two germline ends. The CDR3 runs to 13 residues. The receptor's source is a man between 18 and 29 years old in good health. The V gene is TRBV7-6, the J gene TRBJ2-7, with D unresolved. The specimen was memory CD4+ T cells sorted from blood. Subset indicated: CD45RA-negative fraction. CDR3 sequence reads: CASSLAPNYEQYF. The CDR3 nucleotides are TGTGCCAGCAGCTTAGCCCCTAACTACGAGCAGTACTTC. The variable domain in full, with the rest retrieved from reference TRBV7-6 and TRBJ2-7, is GAGVSQSPRYKVTKRGQDVALRCDPISGHVSLYWYRQALGQGPEFLTYFNYEAQQDKSGLPNDRFSAERPEGSISTLTIQRTEQRDSAMYRCASSLAPNYEQYFGPGTRLTVT.